Listed below are T cell receptor beta chains from one sample, sequenced in a study of blood T cell repertoires in COVID-19. Only in-frame clones appear in the TCRdb table, and some are missing; sequencing was by immunoSEQ multiplex PCR. The sample holds 210,000 or so clones, 70% to 90% seen once. Sample: PBMCs or T cells enriched from blood (not recorded which). These receptor sequences come from a man aged 25-45 years who had recovered from COVID-19. Both conserved end residues are part of each CDR3.

TRBJ2-1	TRBV5-6	CASSLQGVFDEQFF
TRBJ2-7	TRBV21-1	CASSNWRWGVDEQYF
TRBJ1-3	TRBV5-1	CASSSDRAGNTIYF
TRBJ2-7	TRBV5-6	CASSKDSGQYF
TRBJ2-3	TRBV12-3/TRBV12-4	CASTQGADTQYF
TRBJ2-7	TRBV29-1	CSAMKDRTGGEQYF
TRBJ2-5	TRBV7-8	CASSTRQGARGETQYF
TRBJ2-4	TRBV5-8	CASTGEGGNIQYF
TRBJ2-5	TRBV9	CASSPAGGTETQYF
TRBJ1-4	TRBV6-5	CASSYSSGQGIKKLFF
TRBJ2-1	TRBV29-1	CSFRYNEQFF
TRBJ1-1	TRBV5-1	CASSPGVGETEAFF
TRBJ1-1	TRBV9	CASSPAVNTEAFF
TRBJ1-1	TRBV7-8	CASSRRGVLTTEAFF
TRBJ2-2	TRBV5-6	CASSPRTSGAGELFF
TRBJ2-3	TRBV5-1	CASSLSDTSTDTQYF
TRBJ1-3	TRBV10-3	CAISQGAWGNTIYF
TRBJ2-3	TRBV4-1	CASSQDRSRGGRTDTQYF
TRBJ1-4	TRBV29-1	CSVGGVREKLFF
TRBJ2-7	TRBV6-5	CASIDRAPDEQYF
TRBJ1-1	TRBV4-3	CASSQDRDRLEAFF
TRBJ2-5	TRBV4-2	CASSQDRGTPVAQYF
TRBJ1-5	TRBV3-1/TRBV3-2	CASSRRDINQPQHF
TRBJ2-7	TRBV7-9	CASSRGGQGYEQYF
TRBJ1-2	TRBV9	CASSAGTGEAYGYTF
TRBJ1-2	TRBV29-1	CSVEFGRKTGGGFYGYTF
TRBJ2-2	TRBV11-2	CASSSIRGPGELFF
TRBJ1-1	TRBV19	CASRDRENTEAFF
TRBJ1-6	TRBV10-3	CAISGQGLWGNSPLHF
TRBJ1-1	TRBV12-5	CASGLIRGVNTEAFF
TRBJ2-7	TRBV2	CASSEARGYQGEQYF
TRBJ1-5	TRBV9	CASSIQGLLNQPQHF
TRBJ2-2	TRBV5-1	CASSYYGELFF
TRBJ1-1	TRBV27	CASSSPRGGTEAFF
TRBJ1-5	TRBV30	CAWSSPSRGPQHF
TRBJ1-5	TRBV6-1	CASSETGVNQPQHF
TRBJ1-1	TRBV19	CASSIGGMNTEAFF
TRBJ1-4	TRBV6-5	CASSILGTPNEKLFF
TRBJ1-1	TRBV2	CASTQRSGQNTEAFF
TRBJ1-1	TRBV7-2	CASSLVRGQGQTFF
TRBJ1-1	TRBV29-1	CSGRQGAGGTEAFF
TRBJ2-4	TRBV27	CASSLLAGGKNIQYF
TRBJ1-4	TRBV28	CASSLRVAGGDEKLFF
TRBJ1-2	TRBV9	CASSVAFQTGTGYTF
TRBJ1-6	TRBV28	CAGSRQTGNNSPLHF
TRBJ1-2	TRBV4-3	CASSQGPNNPGGYTF
TRBJ2-5	TRBV6-2/TRBV6-3	CASSVVRETQYF
TRBJ2-3	TRBV11-3	CASSLAPGHSTDTQYF
TRBJ2-1	TRBV12-2	CASRLAGTGRHEQFF
TRBJ2-1	TRBV27	CASSPSPGALLNEQFF
TRBJ2-1	TRBV5-4	CASSLALGQREFF
TRBJ1-3	TRBV11-2	CASSSGYGQGNTIYF
TRBJ2-5	TRBV7-2	CASSILGLGKVTQYF
TRBJ2-7	TRBV19	CASDNPGIDEQYF